The clone carrying this T cell receptor beta chain has only one observation. This entry belongs to a study of control samples from healthy donors and cancer patients. Profiled with immunoSEQ multiplex PCR; TCRdb holds only in-frame clones, not every one. The repertoire includes about 130,000 clones, just under 95% of them detected once, and around 3.6% sits in the top ten. This clonotype originated in a man aged 25-45 years in good health. The source material was blood.

The CDR3 sequence is CASSPLGIYGYTF. In DNA form, the CDR3 reads TGTGCCAGCAGCCCTCTCGGGATCTATGGCTACACCTTC. The genes are TRBV5-6 and TRBJ1-2, with no clear D. CDR3 size: 13 residues. The V end was cut by 4 bases, the J end by 4 bases, with 11 bases between. Germline loops: CDR1 SGHDT, CDR2 YYEEEE.